Below, one T cell receptor (beta chain) is given with its context. Its antigen is as yet unknown. A much larger clone differs by one base, so this may be a read error. Using a J-beta primer mix together with a sample-barcoded 5' primer, a second PCR was run for about 7 to 12 cycles. Each cDNA molecule was tagged by a template-switch adaptor that had 12 random nucleotides. TCRdb reprocessed the 5' RACE reads via MiXCR and lists one record per CDR3 protein. The sample holds roughly 410,000 distinct CDR3 sequences; 45% to 60% are singletons and the top ten take around 53%. This specimen comes from a study of blood T cells in healthy people across ages. Study-wide results and caveats: With age, beta diversity per million T cells declined roughly linearly, significantly by 35 to 40. Leaving the PBMCs unsorted stopped any conclusive comparison of naive versus antigen-experienced cells.

V was clipped by 6 bases and J by 7 bases; unmatched bases: 13. The CDR3 loop spans 15 amino acids. Germline loops: CDR1 MGHRA, CDR2 YSYEKL. The chain uses TRBV4-1 and TRBJ2-7, with 9 nucleotides matching TRBD2. Sequences were obtained from blood. The sequence derives from a man in his 60s in good health. The CDR3 loop is CASRPTSGAYNEQYF. The DNA of the CDR3 is TGCGCCAGCAGACCGACTAGCGGAGCCTACAATGAGCAGTACTTC.